This entry lists 9 T cell receptor beta chains sequenced from one sample in a study of CD8 T cells in Susac syndrome. Reverse transcription of roughly 0.5 to 1 ug RNA used random hexamers. One entry per CDR3 protein results from TCRdb running MiXCR on the immunoSEQ multiplex PCR reads. This table holds around 170,000 distinct CDR3 sequences, 95% found once. Sequencing was carried out using CD8+ T cells from PBMCs. These receptors all stem from a human donor with multiple sclerosis.

The chain joins TRBV20-1 to TRBJ2-7, with D perhaps matching TRBD1 or TRBD2 (5 bases each). The germline gives CDR1 DFQATT, CDR2 SNEGSKA (reference sequence). V shed 6 bases and J shed 7 bases, with 19 bases lying between them. This CDR3 has 13 amino acids. CDR3 in amino acids: CSAPYLGTGEQYF. The CDR3 coding sequence is TGCAGTGCCCCTTATTTGGGGACGGGAGAGCAGTACTTC.

This chain uses TRBV28 with TRBJ1-1, with D maybe TRBD1 (6 bases). V shed 6 bases and J shed 10 bases, with 12 bases lying between them. The length of the CDR3 is 11 residues. CDR1 and CDR2 from the germline V gene are MDHEN and SYDVKM. CDR3 in DNA: TGTGCCAGCAGCACAGGGTATGTAGCTTTCTTT. This gives the protein CASSTGYVAFF.

The genes are TRBV20-1 and TRBJ2-7; D uncertain. This CDR3 is built from 14 residues. Trimming pared 4 bases from V and 0 bases from J, leaving 13 bases between. Germline V gene lookup returns CDR1 DFQATT and CDR2 SNEGSKA (reference sequence). The CDR3 reads CSATDSWSSYEQYF. The CDR3 DNA reads as TGCAGTGCTACCGACTCCTGGAGCTCCTACGAGCAGTACTTC.

The chain employs TRBV13 and TRBJ2-5; 9 bases line up with TRBD2. With 5 bases clipped from V and 1 base from J, the junction kept 11 bases outside the gene matches. Germline-derived CDR1 and CDR2 are PRHDT and FYEKMQ (reference sequence). The CDR3 length is 17 residues. The CDR3 sequence is CASSPLSGGGGQETQYF. The DNA for the CDR3 is TGTGCCAGCAGCCCGTTGTCCGGCGGGGGGGGCCAAGAGACCCAGTACTTC. The variable domain in full, with the rest retrieved from reference TRBV13 and TRBJ2-5, is AAGVIQSPRHLIKEKRETATLKCYPIPRHDTVYWYQQGPGQDPQFLISFYEKMQSDKGSIPDRFSAQQFSDYHSELNMSSLELGDSALYFCASSPLSGGGGQETQYFGPGTRLLVL.

Here the CDR3 DNA reads TGTGCCAGCAAAGGAGGGGCTAGCGGGAGCCATGAGCAGTTCTTC. Translating gives CASKGGASGSHEQFF. The chain has TRBV2 and TRBJ2-1, with 10 bases matching TRBD2. Germline V lookup: CDR1 SNHLY, CDR2 FYNNEI. The CDR3 has 15 residues. Unmatched junction bases numbered 11, after V lost 7 bases and J lost 8 bases.

The chain employs TRBV4-2 and TRBJ1-5; no clear D. Germline values: CDR1 LGHNA, CDR2 YNFKEQ. Trimming took off 1 base at V and 6 bases at J, with 7 bases between the two ends. The CDR3 runs to 13 residues. CDR3 in amino acids: CASSQGRAQPQHF. The CDR3 bases are TGTGCCAGCAGCCAAGGGCGGGCTCAGCCCCAGCATTTT.

The chain has TRBV28 and TRBJ2-1; possibly TRBD1 for D (6 bases). V lost 6 bases, J lost 4 bases, and 10 bases lay in between. The CDR3 extends over 13 amino acids. Looked up from germline, CDR1 is MDHEN and CDR2 is SYDVKM. The chain's CDR3 is CASRQGTYNEQFF. The CDR3 DNA sequence: TGTGCCAGCAGACAGGGAACGTACAATGAGCAGTTCTTC.

This chain links TRBV13 with TRBJ2-1; D is ambiguous. The V gene's germline CDR1 is PRHDT and CDR2 FYEKMQ (reference sequence). The CDR3 length is 16 residues. V was clipped by 4 bases and J by 4 bases, with 17 bases between them. CDR3 sequence (DNA): TGTGCCAGCAGCTCCCGGGTGTCCCAGGTTTACAATGAGCAGTTCTTC. It yields the protein CASSSRVSQVYNEQFF.

V usage is TRBV27 and J usage is TRBJ1-2; the D gene is possibly TRBD1 (5 bases). Germline V gene sequence: CDR1 MNHEY, CDR2 SMNVEV (reference sequence). Trimming took 5 bases from V and 7 from J, leaving 17 bases between them. This CDR3 region has 14 residues. CDR3 sequence reads: CASSPAGRNGGYTF. As DNA, the CDR3 is TGTGCCAGCAGTCCGGCAGGGCGGAATGGTGGCTACACCTTC.